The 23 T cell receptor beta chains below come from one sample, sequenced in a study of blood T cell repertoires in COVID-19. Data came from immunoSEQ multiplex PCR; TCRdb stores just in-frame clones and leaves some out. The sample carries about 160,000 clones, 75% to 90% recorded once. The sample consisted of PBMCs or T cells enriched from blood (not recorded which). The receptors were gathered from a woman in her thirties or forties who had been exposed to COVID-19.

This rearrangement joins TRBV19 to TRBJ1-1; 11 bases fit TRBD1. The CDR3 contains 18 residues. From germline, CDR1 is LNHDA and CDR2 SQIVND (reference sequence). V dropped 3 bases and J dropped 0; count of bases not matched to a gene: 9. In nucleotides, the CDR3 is TGTGCCAGTAGTATTGGGACGGGGACAGGGGGTTTGAACACTGAAGCTTTCTTT. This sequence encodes CASSIGTGTGGLNTEAFF.

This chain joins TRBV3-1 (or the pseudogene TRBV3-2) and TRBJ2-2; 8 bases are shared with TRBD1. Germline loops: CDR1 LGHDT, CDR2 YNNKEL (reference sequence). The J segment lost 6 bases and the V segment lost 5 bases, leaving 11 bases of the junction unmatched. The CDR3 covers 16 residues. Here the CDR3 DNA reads TGTGCCAGCAGCGTCGACAGGGGTTTTGACCCCGGGGAGCTGTTTTTT. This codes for CASSVDRGFDPGELFF.

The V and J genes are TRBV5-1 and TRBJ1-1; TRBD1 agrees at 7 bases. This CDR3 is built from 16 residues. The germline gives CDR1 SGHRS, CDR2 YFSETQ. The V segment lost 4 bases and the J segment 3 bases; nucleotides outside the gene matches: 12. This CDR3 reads CASSTGQSAEDTEAFF. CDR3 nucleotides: TGCGCCAGCAGCACGGGACAGTCGGCAGAGGACACTGAAGCTTTCTTT.

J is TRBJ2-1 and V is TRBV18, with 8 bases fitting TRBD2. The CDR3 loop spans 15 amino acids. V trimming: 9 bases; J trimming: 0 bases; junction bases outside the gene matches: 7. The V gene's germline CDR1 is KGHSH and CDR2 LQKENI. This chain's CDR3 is CASSPGGSSYNEQFF. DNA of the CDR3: TGTGCCAGTTCGCCGGGGGGGAGCTCCTACAATGAGCAGTTCTTC.

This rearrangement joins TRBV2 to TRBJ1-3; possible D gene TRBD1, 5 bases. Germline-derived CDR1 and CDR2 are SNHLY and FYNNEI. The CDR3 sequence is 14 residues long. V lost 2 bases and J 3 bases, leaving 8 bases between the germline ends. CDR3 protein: CASSERGSGNTIYF. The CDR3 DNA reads TGTGCCAGCAGTGAAAGGGGTAGTGGAAACACCATATATTTT.

In nucleotides, the CDR3 is TGTGCCAGCAATTGGGACAGCGGTTCAGGGGCCCAGCATTTT. Amino acids: CASNWDSGSGAQHF. The J gene is TRBJ1-5, the V gene TRBV2; 7 positions agree with TRBD1. V dropped 7 bases and J dropped 11; count of bases not matched to a gene: 14. CDR3 length: 14 residues. Germline CDR1 reads SNHLY; CDR2 reads FYNNEI.

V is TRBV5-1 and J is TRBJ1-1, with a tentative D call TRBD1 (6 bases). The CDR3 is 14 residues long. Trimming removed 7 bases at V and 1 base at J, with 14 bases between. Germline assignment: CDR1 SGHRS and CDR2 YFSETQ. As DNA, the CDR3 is TGCGCCAGCGCGCGGGGGCAGGGGAACACTGAAGCTTTCTTT. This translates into CASARGQGNTEAFF.

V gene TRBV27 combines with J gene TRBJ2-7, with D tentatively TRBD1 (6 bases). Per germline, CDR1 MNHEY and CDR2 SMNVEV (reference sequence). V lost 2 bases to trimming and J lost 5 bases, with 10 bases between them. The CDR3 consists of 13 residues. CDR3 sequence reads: CASSLRQGHEQYF. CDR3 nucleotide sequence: TGTGCCAGCAGTTTACGGCAGGGGCACGAGCAGTACTTC.

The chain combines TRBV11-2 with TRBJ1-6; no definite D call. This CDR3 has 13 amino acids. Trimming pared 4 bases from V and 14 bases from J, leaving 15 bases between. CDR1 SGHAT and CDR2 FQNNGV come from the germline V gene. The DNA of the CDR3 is TGTGCCAGCAGCTCCTTTGGCTCGCCGTCCCTCCACTTT. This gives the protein CASSSFGSPSLHF.

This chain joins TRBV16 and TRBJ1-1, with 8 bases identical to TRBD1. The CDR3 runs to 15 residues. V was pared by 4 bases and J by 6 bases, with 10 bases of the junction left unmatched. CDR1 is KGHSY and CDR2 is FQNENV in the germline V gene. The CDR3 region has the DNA TGTGCCAGCAGCCTCGCCGGACAGGGTTTGCCTGAAGCTTTCTTT. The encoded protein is CASSLAGQGLPEAFF.

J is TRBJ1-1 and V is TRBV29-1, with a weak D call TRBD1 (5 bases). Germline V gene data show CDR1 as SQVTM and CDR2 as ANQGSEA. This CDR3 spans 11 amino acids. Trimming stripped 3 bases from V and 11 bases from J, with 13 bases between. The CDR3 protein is CSVEFGAGAFF. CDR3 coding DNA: TGCAGCGTTGAGTTTGGGGCTGGGGCTTTCTTT.

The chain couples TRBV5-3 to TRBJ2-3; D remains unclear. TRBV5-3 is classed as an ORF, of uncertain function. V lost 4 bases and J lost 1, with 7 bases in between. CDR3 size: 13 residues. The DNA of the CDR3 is TGTGCCAGAAGCCTTCCCTGCACAGATACGCAGTATTTT. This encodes CARSLPCTDTQYF.

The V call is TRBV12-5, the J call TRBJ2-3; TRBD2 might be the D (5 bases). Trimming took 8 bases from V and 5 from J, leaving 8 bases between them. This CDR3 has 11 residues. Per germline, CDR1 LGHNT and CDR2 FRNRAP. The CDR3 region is CASTEVDTQYF. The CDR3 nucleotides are TGTGCTAGTACGGAGGTAGATACGCAGTATTTT.

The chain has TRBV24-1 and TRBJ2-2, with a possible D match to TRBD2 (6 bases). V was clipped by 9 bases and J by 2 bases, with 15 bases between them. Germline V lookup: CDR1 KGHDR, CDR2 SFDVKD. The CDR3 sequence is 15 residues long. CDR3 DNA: TGTGCCACCCAGGAGGGCGGGCGAAACACCGGGGAGCTGTTTTTT. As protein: CATQEGGRNTGELFF.

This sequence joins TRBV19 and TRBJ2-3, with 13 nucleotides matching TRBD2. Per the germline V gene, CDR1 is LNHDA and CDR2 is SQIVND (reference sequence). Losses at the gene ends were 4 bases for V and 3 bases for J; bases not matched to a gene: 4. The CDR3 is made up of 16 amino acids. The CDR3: CASSKGLAGETDTQYF. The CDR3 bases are TGTGCCAGTAGTAAAGGACTAGCGGGAGAAACAGATACGCAGTATTTT.

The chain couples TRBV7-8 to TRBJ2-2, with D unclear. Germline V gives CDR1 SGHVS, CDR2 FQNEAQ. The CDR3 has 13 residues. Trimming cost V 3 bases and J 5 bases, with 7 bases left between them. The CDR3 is CASSFRWTGELFF. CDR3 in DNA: TGTGCCAGCAGCTTTCGGTGGACCGGGGAGCTGTTTTTT. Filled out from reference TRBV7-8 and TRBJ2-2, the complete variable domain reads GAGVSQSPRYKVAKRGQDVALRCDPISGHVSLFWYQQALGQGPEFLTYFQNEAQLDKSGLPSDRFFAERPEGSVSTLKIQRTQQEDSAVYLCASSFRWTGELFFGEGSRLTVL.

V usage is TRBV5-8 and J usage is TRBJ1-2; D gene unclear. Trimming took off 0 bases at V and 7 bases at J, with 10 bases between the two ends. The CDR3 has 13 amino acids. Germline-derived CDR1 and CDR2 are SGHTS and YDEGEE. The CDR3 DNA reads TGTGCCAGCAGCTTGGGGGAGAGGCCTGGCTACACCTTC. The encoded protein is CASSLGERPGYTF.

The CDR3 loop reads CASSPTGQEHYGYTF. CDR3 nucleotide sequence: TGTGCCAGCAGCCCGACGGGACAGGAACACTATGGCTACACCTTC. This sequence joins TRBV14 and TRBJ1-2, with TRBD1 identical over 8 bases. Germline trimming cut 4 bases from V and 3 bases from J; bases unmatched to any gene: 7. The length of the CDR3 is 15 residues. The germline gives CDR1 SGHDN, CDR2 FVKESK.

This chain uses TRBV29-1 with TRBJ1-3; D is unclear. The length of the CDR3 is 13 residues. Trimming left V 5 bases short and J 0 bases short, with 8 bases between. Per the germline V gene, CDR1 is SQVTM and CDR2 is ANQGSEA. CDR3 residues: CSVHQDSGNTIYF. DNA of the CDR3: TGCAGCGTTCACCAGGACTCTGGAAACACCATATATTTT.

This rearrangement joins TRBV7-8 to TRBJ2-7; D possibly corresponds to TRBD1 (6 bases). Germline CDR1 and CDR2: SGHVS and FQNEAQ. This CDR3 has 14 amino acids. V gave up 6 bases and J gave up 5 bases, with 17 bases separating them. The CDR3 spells CASRETGFQDEQYF. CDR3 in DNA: TGTGCCAGCAGGGAAACAGGGTTTCAAGACGAGCAGTACTTC.

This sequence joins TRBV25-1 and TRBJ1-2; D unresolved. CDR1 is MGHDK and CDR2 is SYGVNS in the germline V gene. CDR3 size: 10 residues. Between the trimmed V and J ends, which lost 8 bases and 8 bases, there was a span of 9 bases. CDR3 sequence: CASFRGGYTF. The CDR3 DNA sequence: TGTGCCAGCTTTCGCGGGGGCTACACCTTC.

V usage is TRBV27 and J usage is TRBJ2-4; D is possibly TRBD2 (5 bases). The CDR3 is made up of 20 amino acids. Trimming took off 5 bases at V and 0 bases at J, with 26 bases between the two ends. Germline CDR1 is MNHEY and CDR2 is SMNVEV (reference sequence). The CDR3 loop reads CASSPLVPTGPGIAKNIQYF. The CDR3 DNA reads TGTGCCAGCAGTCCCCTAGTCCCGACCGGGCCCGGGATAGCCAAAAACATTCAGTACTTC.

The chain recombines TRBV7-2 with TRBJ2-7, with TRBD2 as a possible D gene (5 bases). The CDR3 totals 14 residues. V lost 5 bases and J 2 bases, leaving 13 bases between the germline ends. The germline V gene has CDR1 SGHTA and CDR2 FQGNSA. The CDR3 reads CASSRGIGTYEQYF. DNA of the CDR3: TGTGCCAGCAGCCGGGGAATCGGAACCTACGAGCAGTACTTC.